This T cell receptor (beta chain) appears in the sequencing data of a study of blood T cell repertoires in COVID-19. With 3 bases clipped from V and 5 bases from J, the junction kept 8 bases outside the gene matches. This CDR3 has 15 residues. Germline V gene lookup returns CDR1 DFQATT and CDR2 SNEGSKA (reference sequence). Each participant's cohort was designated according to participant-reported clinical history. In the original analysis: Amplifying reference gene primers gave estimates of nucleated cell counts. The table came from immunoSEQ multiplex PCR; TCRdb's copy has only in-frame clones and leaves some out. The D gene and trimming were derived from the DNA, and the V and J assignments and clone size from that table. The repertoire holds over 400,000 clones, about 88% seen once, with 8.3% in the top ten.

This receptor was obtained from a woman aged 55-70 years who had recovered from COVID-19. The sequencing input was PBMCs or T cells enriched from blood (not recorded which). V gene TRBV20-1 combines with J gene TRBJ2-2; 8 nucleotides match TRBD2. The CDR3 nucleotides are TGCAGTGCTAGTAAGAGCGGGGGATGGACCGGGGAGCTGTTTTTT. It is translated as CSASKSGGWTGELFF.